Listed below are T cell receptor beta chains from one sample, sequenced in a study of CD8 T cells in Susac syndrome. TCRdb called the immunoSEQ multiplex PCR reads again in MiXCR, with one record for every CDR3 protein. In the table there are 210,000 or so distinct CDR3 sequences, about 94% of which are singletons. Sequencing input: CD4+ T cells from PBMCs. Receptors were obtained from a human donor with Susac syndrome. CDR3s leave out the opening cysteine and the closing phenylalanine or tryptophan. The order of the fields is V gene, D gene, J gene, CDR3 protein. A D gene is named only where the DNA matches it firmly.

>TRBV2|TRBD1|TRBJ1-5
ASHVGTEGYGQPQH
>TRBV20-1|.|TRBJ2-5
SARDPGRSGETQY
>TRBV20-1|.|TRBJ2-1
SARGPQEQF
>TRBV29-1|.|TRBJ2-3
SVEDPGATQY
>TRBV20-1|.|TRBJ1-2
SARDTNNYGYT
>TRBV19|.|TRBJ1-1
ASSIDLWRNTEAF
>TRBV11-2|.|TRBJ2-2
ASIGGYTGELF
>TRBV7-7|.|TRBJ2-5
ASSRNGGQETQY
>TRBV13|TRBD1|TRBJ1-1
ASRRDSMNTEAF
>TRBV11-2|.|TRBJ1-1
ASSLETVRTEAF
>TRBV6-2/TRBV6-3|.|TRBJ2-1
ASSPGALTIPSYNEQF
>TRBV2|.|TRBJ2-5
ASSTEQETQY
>TRBV6-1|TRBD1|TRBJ1-6
ASIQVIGAGTGVSPLH
>TRBV20-1|.|TRBJ2-7
SAPRPSYEQY
>TRBV20-1|.|TRBJ2-1
SATGDGRTYNEQF
>TRBV12-3/TRBV12-4|.|TRBJ1-1
ASSFTSPIEAF
>TRBV27|.|TRBJ1-6
ASSLPGTLSPLH
>TRBV5-4|.|TRBJ2-3
ASSLIIQPRGTDTQY
>TRBV7-9|TRBD1|TRBJ1-6
ASSHHVGQSVLGNSPLH
>TRBV7-7|TRBD2|TRBJ2-1
ASSPTSGGGQF
>TRBV30|.|TRBJ2-2
AWSAEAGELF
>TRBV6-1|.|TRBJ2-1
ASSAGPSSYNEQF
>TRBV5-1|TRBD1|TRBJ1-2
ASRLGTGSAGYT
>TRBV12-3/TRBV12-4|TRBD1|TRBJ1-2
ASSFSGRGDYGYT
>TRBV29-1|TRBD2|TRBJ2-5
SVEGLAGGPAETQY
>TRBV18|.|TRBJ2-1
ASSPALGVDEQF
>TRBV29-1|.|TRBJ2-7
SVIQTAEHYEQY
>TRBV30|.|TRBJ2-1
AWSRASPVDEQF
>TRBV20-1|TRBD2|TRBJ2-1
SALLAGGSNEQF
>TRBV4-3|TRBD2|TRBJ2-1
ASSPMGGGGVYNEQF
>TRBV5-1|.|TRBJ2-2
ASSIGGSSGNTGELF
>TRBV6-5|TRBD1|TRBJ2-6
ASSYPGQASSGANVLT
>TRBV20-1|.|TRBJ2-7
SAGPLAPEQY
>TRBV7-2|.|TRBJ2-3
ASSTRGASTDTQY
>TRBV30|.|TRBJ1-1
ASLFNTEAF
>TRBV6-1|.|TRBJ2-1
ASSRFGVSYNEQF
>TRBV30|TRBD1|TRBJ2-6
ALGQGHSGANVLT
>TRBV30|.|TRBJ1-1
AWSVVTTGGNTEAF
>TRBV27|.|TRBJ2-7
ASSLSGGRRAYEQY
>TRBV7-8|.|TRBJ1-1
ASSPGQYSTEAF
>TRBV6-2/TRBV6-3|.|TRBJ2-1
ASSRRGAHNEQF
>TRBV20-1|.|TRBJ2-7
SARATGIGPYEQY
>TRBV2|.|TRBJ2-1
ASSERVGTTYNEQF
>TRBV9|TRBD1|TRBJ1-6
ASSVGDRAASPLH